This TCR beta chain is from a study of OX40 agonist ivuxolimab in advanced cancers. This CDR3 is 13 amino acids long. CDR1 is SGHDN, CDR2 FVKESK, per germline. Trimming took 2 bases from V and 6 from J, leaving 11 bases between them. Researchers took blood at baseline, on cycle 4 day 1, and on cycle 7 day 1. Clones were sequenced by immunoSEQ multiplex PCR, and TCRdb holds only the in-frame ones, with some missing. The table lists 95,000 to 150,000 clones, around 95% of them singletons, with over 0.15% in the top ten. Sequenced here: CD4+ or CD8+ T cells sorted from blood, sampled in a trial of the OX40 agonist ivuxolimab. This receptor was obtained from an adult with an advanced solid tumor such as melanoma, head and neck, liver or kidney cancer. The chain joins TRBV14 to TRBJ2-7, with D possibly being TRBD1 (6 bases). This CDR3 reads CASSQYRAGEQYF. The CDR3 region has the DNA TGTGCCAGCAGCCAATACAGGGCGGGCGAGCAGTACTTC. The complete variable domain, with remaining parts taken from reference TRBV14 and TRBJ2-7, reads EAGVTQFPSHSVIEKGQTVTLRCDPISGHDNLYWYRRVMGKEIKFLLHFVKESKQDESGMPNNRFLAERTGGTYSTLKVQPAELEDSGVYFCASSQYRAGEQYFGPGTRLTVT.